Here is one T cell receptor beta chain with its context. V was cut by 0 bases and J by 6 bases, with 15 bases left in between. The germline CDR1 and CDR2 sequences are LGHNA and YSLEER. CDR3 length: 16 amino acids. TCRdb analysed the RT-PCR reads with MiXCR anew, one entry per CDR3 protein. Of around 700,000 distinct CDR3 sequences in the sample, 14% were seen once. The source is a female donor in good health, serving as a healthy control. The specimen was memory CD4+ T cells from blood. The V and J genes are TRBV4-3 and TRBJ2-1; a weak D match, TRBD1 (5 bases). The CDR3 region has the DNA TGCGCCAGCAGCCAAGACTGGCGGACAACTGGCAATGAGCAGTTCTTC. Its protein product is CASSQDWRTTGNEQFF.